The T cell receptor (beta chain) described here comes from a study of T-cell memory formation after mild COVID-19. Whole-study context: Clusters were largely donor specific. The study's findings and limits: Some clones that responded turned up in pre-infection memory, which suggests that cross-reactive memory joined in. Among clones contracting day 15 to 85, CD4/CD8 was balanced, whereas later expanders leaned CD4+.

Using constant-segment primers, 5'RACE produced TCR alpha and TCR beta cDNA libraries carrying sample barcodes and UMIs. MiXCR was run by TCRdb on the 5' RACE reads, yielding one entry per CDR3 protein. The data hold under 700,000 distinct CDR3 sequences, with about a fifth observed a single time. This CDR3 has 17 amino acids. Looked up from germline, CDR1 is SGHVS and CDR2 is FNYEAQ. V was pared by 0 bases and J by 2 bases, with 14 bases between. In the case of this clonotype: The antigen remains unidentified.

This chain links TRBV7-6 with TRBJ1-3; no clear D gene. The receptor's source is an adult woman who had mild COVID-19 (a few samples of this study predate the infection). Cell type and time point are not known. Source material: PBMCs or a T cell subset sorted from them (not recorded which). CDR3 residues: CASSLAPTGRAGNTIYF. The CDR3 DNA reads as TGTGCCAGCAGCTTAGCGCCAACCGGGAGAGCTGGAAACACCATATATTTT. Full variable domain (outside the CDR3, taken from reference TRBV7-6 and TRBJ1-3): GAGVSQSPRYKVTKRGQDVALRCDPISGHVSLYWYRQALGQGPEFLTYFNYEAQQDKSGLPNDRFSAERPEGSISTLTIQRTEQRDSAMYRCASSLAPTGRAGNTIYFGEGSWLTVV.